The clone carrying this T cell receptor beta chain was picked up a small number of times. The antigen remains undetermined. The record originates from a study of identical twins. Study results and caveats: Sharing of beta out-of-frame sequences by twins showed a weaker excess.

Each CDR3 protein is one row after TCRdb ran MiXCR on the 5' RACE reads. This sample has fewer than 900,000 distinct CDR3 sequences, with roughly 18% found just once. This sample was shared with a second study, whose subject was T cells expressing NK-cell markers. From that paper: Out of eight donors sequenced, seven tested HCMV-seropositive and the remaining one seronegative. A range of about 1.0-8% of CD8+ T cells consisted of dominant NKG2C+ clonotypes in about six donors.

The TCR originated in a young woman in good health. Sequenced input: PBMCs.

The CDR3 nucleotides are TGTGCCAGCACAACTTCCCGTTCTAAACAGGGGGTTTTCTACAATGAGCAGTTCTTC. Its translation: CASTTSRSKQGVFYNEQFF. The rearrangement uses TRBV28 and TRBJ2-1; 8 bases line up with TRBD1. The CDR3 is 19 residues long. Per the germline V gene, CDR1 is MDHEN and CDR2 is SYDVKM. V dropped 7 bases and J dropped 3; count of bases not matched to a gene: 20.